This T cell receptor (beta chain) was documented in a study of blood T cell repertoires in COVID-19. Repertoires were generated with immunoSEQ multiplex PCR, while TCRdb's copy carries only in-frame clones and drops some. Of roughly 150,000 clones in the sample, around 80% are singletons; the top ten hold approximately 6%. Per germline, CDR1 SNHLY and CDR2 FYNNEI. There are 11 residues in the CDR3. The J segment lost 13 bases and the V segment lost 3 bases, leaving 2 bases of the junction unmatched. The chain combines TRBV2 with TRBJ1-2, with TRBD1 identical over 10 bases. The sequence came from a woman aged 45-60 years who had recovered from COVID-19. The sequenced sample was PBMCs or T cells enriched from blood (not recorded which). The CDR3 DNA sequence: TGTGCCAGCAGTGAGGGGGACAGGGGCACCTTC. Protein: CASSEGDRGTF.